These 31 T cell receptor beta chains originate from one sample sequenced in a study of T cells in Graves' hyperthyroidism and ophthalmopathy. TCR beta CDR3 regions were amplified from RNA transcripts. Initially, a first-round RT-PCR of the TCR CDR3 employed the HTBI primer set. One entry per CDR3 protein results from TCRdb running MiXCR on the multiplex PCR reads. The sample lists a few hundred thousand distinct CDR3 sequences, approximately 17% seen once, with around two fifths in the top ten. Sequences were obtained from blood. The origin of the receptors is a man between 18 and 35 years old with Graves' ophthalmopathy.

There are a few counts of this clonotype. V gene TRBV10-3 combines with J gene TRBJ2-2, with D tentatively TRBD2 (6 bases). Germline CDR1 reads ENHRY; CDR2 reads SYGVKD. There are 15 residues in the CDR3. Trimming shortened V by 0 bases and J by 4 bases, and 9 bases separated the two germline ends. The CDR3 coding sequence is TGTGCCATCAGTGAGTCGCGGGGTTCCACCGGGGAGCTGTTTTTT. This sequence encodes CAISESRGSTGELFF.

Many counts were recorded for this clonotype. The rearrangement uses TRBV28 and TRBJ1-4, with D unresolved. With 4 bases removed from V and 0 bases from J, the gap between germline ends came to 6 bases. The CDR3 has 14 residues. The germline V gene encodes CDR1 MDHEN and CDR2 SYDVKM. The CDR3: CASSSISTNEKLFF. The CDR3 DNA is TGTGCCAGCAGTTCGATATCAACTAATGAAAAACTGTTTTTT.

The chain uses TRBV5-5 and TRBJ1-1; D possibly corresponds to TRBD1 (6 bases). This CDR3 is built from 15 residues. Trimming removed 2 bases at V and 8 bases at J, with 19 bases between. The germline V gene has CDR1 SGHKS and CDR2 YYEKEE (reference sequence). The CDR3 loop reads CASSFLARGNLEAFF. The CDR3 DNA reads TGTGCCAGCAGCTTTTTAGCCAGGGGCAACTTAGAAGCTTTCTTT. Full variable domain (outside the CDR3, taken from reference TRBV5-5 and TRBJ1-1): DAGVTQSPTHLIKTRGQQVTLRCSPISGHKSVSWYQQVLGQGPQFIFQYYEKEERGRGNFPDRFSARQFPNYSSELNVNALLLGDSALYLCASSFLARGNLEAFFGQGTRLTVV.

This clonotype was seen a few times. Here the CDR3 DNA reads TGTGCCAGCAGCTTGGAGAGGGGGACTGAAGCTTTCTTT. It translates to CASSLERGTEAFF. V usage is TRBV5-6 and J usage is TRBJ1-1, with a weak D call TRBD1 (6 bases). The CDR3 has 13 residues. The germline gives CDR1 SGHDT, CDR2 YYEEEE. Trimming removed 0 bases at V and 5 bases at J, with 8 bases between. The full variable domain, its missing parts supplied by reference TRBV5-6 and TRBJ1-1, is DAGVTQSPTHLIKTRGQQVTLRCSPKSGHDTVSWYQQALGQGPQFIFQYYEEEERQRGNFPDRFSGHQFPNYSSELNVNALLLGDSALYLCASSLERGTEAFFGQGTRLTVV.

This clonotype has ten or more counts. The chain is built from TRBV3-1 and TRBJ1-5; D unresolved. This CDR3 contains 14 residues. CDR1 and CDR2 from the germline V gene are LGHDT and YNNKEL (reference sequence). V lost 4 bases, J lost 0 bases, and 7 bases lay in between. CDR3 loop: CASSPTYSNQPQHF. As DNA, the CDR3 is TGTGCCAGCAGCCCCACTTATAGCAATCAGCCCCAGCATTTT. Using reference TRBV3-1 and TRBJ1-5 for the parts outside the CDR3, the full variable domain is DTAVSQTPKYLVTQMGNDKSIKCEQNLGHDTMYWYKQDSKKFLKIMFSYNNKELIINETVPNRFSPKSPDKAHLNLHINSLELGDSAVYFCASSPTYSNQPQHFGDGTRLSIL.

The rearrangement joins TRBV20-1 to TRBJ2-5, with 10 bases that match TRBD1. V dropped 7 bases and J dropped 3; count of bases not matched to a gene: 8. Germline lookup yields CDR1 DFQATT and CDR2 SNEGSKA (reference sequence). The CDR3 runs 14 residues. CDR3: CSVLRTGGKETQYF. CDR3 coding DNA: TGCAGTGTTCTTAGGACAGGGGGGAAAGAGACCCAGTACTTC.

This clonotype was seen repeatedly, ten times or more. The rearrangement joins TRBV4-1 to TRBJ1-1, with 7 bases matching TRBD1. CDR3 length: 15 residues. Germline loops: CDR1 MGHRA, CDR2 YSYEKL. After removal of 2 bases from V and 4 bases from J, the junction contained 7 bases not matched to a gene. The CDR3 coding sequence is TGCGCCAGCAGCCAATTGCCCACAGGGGCCACTGAAGCTTTCTTT. It yields the protein CASSQLPTGATEAFF.

This clonotype appeared many times. The rearrangement uses TRBV27 and TRBJ2-7; D gene ambiguous. The CDR3 sequence is 13 residues long. Germline CDR1 is MNHEY and CDR2 is SMNVEV (reference sequence). The V end was cut by 2 bases, the J end by 4 bases, with 9 bases between. CDR3 region: CASSLTPKYEQYF. DNA for the CDR3: TGTGCCAGCAGTTTAACCCCGAAGTACGAGCAGTACTTC.

The chain combines TRBV5-1 with TRBJ2-2; TRBD1 aligns across 8 bases. With 4 bases clipped from V and 4 bases from J, the junction kept 6 bases outside the gene matches. The germline gives CDR1 SGHRS, CDR2 YFSETQ. The CDR3 consists of 15 residues. CDR3 sequence: CASSGRTGRTGELFF. The DNA for the CDR3 is TGCGCCAGCAGCGGAAGGACAGGGCGCACCGGGGAGCTGTTTTTT. The whole variable domain, remainder taken from reference TRBV5-1 and TRBJ2-2, is KAGVTQTPRYLIKTRGQQVTLSCSPISGHRSVSWYQQTPGQGLQFLFEYFSETQRNKGNFPGRFSGRQFSNSRSEMNVSTLELGDSALYLCASSGRTGRTGELFFGEGSRLTVL.

The sample holds many counts of this clonotype. The CDR3 sequence is CASSDRGWNEQFF. For the CDR3, the DNA is TGCGCCAGCAGTGACAGGGGGTGGAATGAGCAGTTCTTC. V is TRBV4-1 and J is TRBJ2-1, with 9 bases lining up with TRBD1. CDR3 length equals 13 residues. After removal of 6 bases from V and 7 bases from J, the junction contained 4 bases not matched to a gene. The germline gives CDR1 MGHRA, CDR2 YSYEKL.

This clonotype has at least ten counts. The chain links TRBV12-3 or TRBV12-4 to TRBJ2-5; 10 bases line up with TRBD1. V was clipped by 5 bases and J by 1 base; unmatched bases: 10. The CDR3 has 17 amino acids. The CDR3 loop is CASSPSGTGVVQETQYF. The CDR3 DNA sequence: TGTGCCAGCAGTCCCTCCGGGACAGGGGTCGTCCAAGAGACCCAGTACTTC.

The chain has TRBV10-1 and TRBJ1-3, with no clear D. Looked up from germline, CDR1 is WNHNN and CDR2 is SYGVQD (reference sequence). The CDR3 is 15 residues long. V was trimmed by 0 bases and J by 4 bases, leaving 10 bases between them. The CDR3 DNA is TGCGCCAGCAGTGAGTCGTCCGGATCGGGAAACACCATATATTTT. Protein: CASSESSGSGNTIYF.

This clonotype was counted ten times or more. J is TRBJ1-5 and V is TRBV11-2; weak D call: TRBD1 (5 bases). The V gene lost 1 base and the J gene lost 4 bases, with 8 bases spanning the gap. The CDR3 is 14 residues long. In germline, CDR1 is SGHAT, CDR2 FQNNGV. The CDR3 bases are TGTGCCAGCAGCTTAGGACAGTTTAATCAGCCCCAGCATTTT. It codes for CASSLGQFNQPQHF.

The chain employs TRBV7-3 and TRBJ1-1, with D perhaps TRBD1 (5 bases). The germline V and J ends were trimmed by 2 bases and 1 base, with 11 bases remaining between them. This CDR3 is 15 amino acids long. Germline V CDR1 and CDR2: SGHTA, FQGTGA. The CDR3 protein is CASSLQGETNTEAFF. The CDR3 region has the DNA TGTGCCAGCAGCTTACAGGGAGAAACGAACACTGAAGCTTTCTTT.

The chain has TRBV12-3 or TRBV12-4 and TRBJ2-5; TRBD2 matches 8 bases. The CDR3 runs 17 residues. V lost 0 bases, J lost 2 bases, and 8 bases stayed unmatched. The CDR3 is CASSLALTSGPQETQYF. CDR3 nucleotide sequence: TGTGCCAGCAGTTTAGCGCTCACTAGCGGCCCTCAAGAGACCCAGTACTTC.

This clonotype appeared a few times. V and J are TRBV12-3 or TRBV12-4 and TRBJ2-7, with 8 bases fitting TRBD1. The junction had 1 base not matched to a gene; V was cut back by 4 bases and J by 2 bases. CDR3 length equals 13 residues. The CDR3 DNA reads TGTGCCAGCAGTTGGGACAGGACCTACGAGCAGTACTTC. Its protein is CASSWDRTYEQYF.

This chain uses TRBV10-3 with TRBJ2-7, with D uncertain. Trimming stripped 0 bases from V and 3 bases from J, with 9 bases between. Looked up from germline, CDR1 is ENHRY and CDR2 is SYGVKD. This CDR3 has 14 amino acids. In DNA, the CDR3 is TGTGCCATCAGTGAGTCAACAGTTATCTACGAGCAGTACTTC. Its translation is CAISESTVIYEQYF.

J is TRBJ1-1 and V is TRBV19; no clear D gene. V dropped 3 bases and J dropped 6 bases, with 11 bases sitting between them. Germline V gives CDR1 LNHDA, CDR2 SQIVND (reference sequence). The CDR3 totals 13 residues. CDR3 region: CASSMGRSAEAFF. The CDR3, as DNA: TGTGCCAGTAGTATGGGCAGGTCGGCTGAAGCTTTCTTT.

This clonotype appeared a single time. The genes are TRBV5-4 and TRBJ1-5; TRBD1 matches 9 bases. Germline CDR1 SGHNT, CDR2 YYREEE (reference sequence). The CDR3 is 14 amino acids. Trimming removed 4 bases from V and 7 bases from J; junction bases left unmatched: 6. CDR3 in amino acids: CASSTGGLAQPQHF. CDR3 coding DNA: TGTGCCAGCAGCACAGGGGGCTTGGCGCAGCCCCAGCATTTT.

In this sample, this clonotype turned up many times. The chain employs TRBV7-8 and TRBJ2-5; no reliable D call. This CDR3 has 14 amino acids. V was pared by 2 bases and J by 5 bases, with 12 bases between. Germline lookup yields CDR1 SGHVS and CDR2 FQNEAQ. The CDR3 protein is CASSLTSGHETQYF. The CDR3 bases are TGTGCCAGCAGCTTAACATCCGGGCATGAGACCCAGTACTTC.

The chain has TRBV12-3 or TRBV12-4 and TRBJ2-5; D possibly uses TRBD1 or TRBD2 (5 bases each). V was clipped by 1 base and J by 4 bases, with 13 bases between them. This CDR3 has 15 residues. The CDR3 region has the DNA TGTGCCAGCAGTTTAGGACGGGATGGGGGAGAGACCCAGTACTTC. Translation: CASSLGRDGGETQYF.

This rearrangement joins TRBV29-1 to TRBJ1-5, with D possibly matching TRBD1 (5 bases). CDR1 and CDR2 (germline): SQVTM, ANQGSEA. V lost 4 bases and J 7 bases, leaving 14 bases between the germline ends. This CDR3 spans 13 amino acids. The CDR3 reads CSVAEGMGQPQHF. DNA for the CDR3: TGCAGCGTTGCTGAGGGGATGGGGCAGCCCCAGCATTTT.

Ten or more counts support this clonotype. V is TRBV2 and J is TRBJ2-3; unclear D gene. The CDR3 contains 13 residues. Germline V gene sequence: CDR1 SNHLY, CDR2 FYNNEI. The V end was cut by 6 bases, the J end by 1 base, with 8 bases between. CDR3 protein: CASRGTGTDTQYF. The CDR3 nucleotides are TGTGCCAGCAGGGGCACAGGCACAGATACGCAGTATTTT. The whole variable domain, remainder taken from reference TRBV2 and TRBJ2-3, is EPEVTQTPSHQVTQMGQEVILRCVPISNHLYFYWYRQILGQKVEFLVSFYNNEISEKSEIFDDQFSVERPDGSNFTLKIRSTKLEDSAMYFCASRGTGTDTQYFGPGTRLTVL.

The V gene is TRBV7-3, the J gene TRBJ2-1, with D perhaps matching TRBD2 (5 bases). This CDR3 region has 15 residues. V lost 4 bases, J lost 3 bases, and 13 bases lay in between. Germline V gene sequence: CDR1 SGHTA, CDR2 FQGTGA. The DNA for the CDR3 is TGTGCCAGCAGCTCGGGATGGAGCAGCTACAATGAGCAGTTCTTC. It yields the protein CASSSGWSSYNEQFF.

The chain couples TRBV7-9 to TRBJ1-5, with no clear D. Germline V CDR1 and CDR2: SEHNR, FQNEAQ (reference sequence). V was cut by 1 base and J by 9 bases, with 7 bases left in between. This CDR3 comprises 12 residues. CDR3 sequence: CASSLGTLPQHF. The DNA of the CDR3 is TGTGCCAGCAGCTTAGGAACTCTGCCCCAGCATTTT.

This clonotype was found many times. The chain joins TRBV24-1 to TRBJ2-1; 14 positions agree with TRBD2. With V trimmed by 5 bases and J by 8 bases, 7 bases remained unmatched. This CDR3 is built from 16 residues. CDR1 KGHDR and CDR2 SFDVKD come from the germline V gene. As DNA, the CDR3 is TGTGCCACCAGTGTTCTGACTAGCGGGGGGGCACATGAGCAGTTCTTC. Its translation: CATSVLTSGGAHEQFF.

The DNA of the CDR3 is TGTGCCAGCAGTTGGACAGGAGTTTCCTACGAGCAGTACTTC. Its translation is CASSWTGVSYEQYF. The V call is TRBV28, the J call TRBJ2-7; TRBD1 agrees at 7 bases. V lost 4 bases to trimming and J lost 1 base; unmatched junction nucleotides: 4. Looked up from germline, CDR1 is MDHEN and CDR2 is SYDVKM. There are 14 residues in the CDR3. Complete variable domain (other parts from reference TRBV28 and TRBJ2-7): DVKVTQSSRYLVKRTGEKVFLECVQDMDHENMFWYRQDPGLGLRLIYFSYDVKMKEKGDIPEGYSVSREKKERFSLILESASTNQTSMYLCASSWTGVSYEQYFGPGTRLTVT.

This clonotype appeared many times. The genes are TRBV3-1 and TRBJ2-1; perhaps TRBD2 as D (5 bases). CDR3 size: 13 residues. Germline V gene lookup returns CDR1 LGHDT and CDR2 YNNKEL (reference sequence). With 3 bases removed from V and 5 bases from J, the gap between germline ends came to 8 bases. The CDR3 DNA is TGTGCCAGCAGCCACCGGGGAGACAATGAGCAGTTCTTC. Amino acid sequence: CASSHRGDNEQFF.

This clonotype was seen more than once but under ten times. The chain employs TRBV27 and TRBJ2-7; TRBD2 might be the D (5 bases). Germline loops: CDR1 MNHEY, CDR2 SMNVEV (reference sequence). The CDR3 consists of 14 residues. The V end lost 2 bases, the J end lost 5 bases, and 13 bases lay between the germline ends. In nucleotides, the CDR3 is TGTGCCAGCAGTTTAGGACTGGATACCCACGAGCAGTACTTC. Translating it yields CASSLGLDTHEQYF.

The J gene is TRBJ2-1, the V gene TRBV2; no reliable D call. Germline loops: CDR1 SNHLY, CDR2 FYNNEI. Between the trimmed V and J ends, which lost 6 bases and 8 bases, there was a span of 14 bases. The CDR3 extends over 13 amino acids. The CDR3 sequence is CASRFRVRDEQFF. The CDR3 DNA reads TGTGCCAGCAGATTCCGCGTTAGGGATGAGCAGTTCTTC.

The rearrangement uses TRBV20-1 and TRBJ2-1, with 12 bases aligning to TRBD2. The trim removed 1 base at V and 4 bases at J, leaving 2 bases unmatched. Germline V lookup: CDR1 DFQATT, CDR2 SNEGSKA (reference sequence). The CDR3 consists of 15 residues. CDR3 sequence: CSARVTSGGYNEQFF. CDR3 sequence (DNA): TGCAGTGCTAGAGTTACTAGCGGGGGGTACAATGAGCAGTTCTTC.